This TCR beta chain is from a study of blood T cell repertoires in COVID-19. The wider study: Acute-phase and convalescent COVID-19 samples originated in the United States, Italy and Spain. T cells, B-cell-depleted T cells, or PBMCs supplied cDNA or gDNA.

Under the authors' procedure: Amplification with reference gene primers provided the estimates of nucleated cell counts. Measured with immunoSEQ multiplex PCR; TCRdb has only the in-frame clones, and not every one. V, J and clone size derive from that table, while D and trimming were established from the DNA sequence. The table includes about 250,000 clones, more than 75% detected once. V was trimmed by 4 bases and J by 3 bases, leaving 13 bases between them. The CDR3 is made up of 15 amino acids. Germline lookup yields CDR1 LGHDT and CDR2 YNNKEL (reference sequence). This chain links TRBV3-1 (or the pseudogene TRBV3-2) with TRBJ2-1; D perhaps matches TRBD1 (5 bases). The receptor was isolated from a woman between 40 and 55 years old who had recovered from COVID-19. The specimen sequenced was peripheral blood. The CDR3 loop is CASSPLRTYYNEQFF. The CDR3 DNA reads TGTGCCAGCAGCCCCCTTCGGACATACTACAATGAGCAGTTCTTC.